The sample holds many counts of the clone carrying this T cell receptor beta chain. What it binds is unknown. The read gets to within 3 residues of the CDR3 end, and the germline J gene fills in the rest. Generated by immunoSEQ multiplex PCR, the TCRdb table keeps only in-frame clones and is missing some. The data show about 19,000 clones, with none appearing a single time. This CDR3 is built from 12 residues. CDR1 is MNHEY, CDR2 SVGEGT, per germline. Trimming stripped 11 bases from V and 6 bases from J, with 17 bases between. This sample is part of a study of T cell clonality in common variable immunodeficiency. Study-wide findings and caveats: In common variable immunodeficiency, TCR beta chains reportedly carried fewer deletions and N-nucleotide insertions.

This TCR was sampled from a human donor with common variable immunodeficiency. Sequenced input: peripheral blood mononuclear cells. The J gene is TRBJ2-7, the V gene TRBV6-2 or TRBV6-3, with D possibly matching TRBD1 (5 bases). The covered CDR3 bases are TGTGCCGTCTCGACAGAGCCCCTCGAG. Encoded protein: CAVSTEPLE. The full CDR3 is CAVSTEPLEQYF.